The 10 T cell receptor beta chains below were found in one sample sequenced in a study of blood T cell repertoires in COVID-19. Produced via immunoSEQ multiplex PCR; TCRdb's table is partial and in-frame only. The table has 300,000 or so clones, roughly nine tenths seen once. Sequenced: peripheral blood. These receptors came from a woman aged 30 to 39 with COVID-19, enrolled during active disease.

CDR3 amino acids: CASSPGGQGAHEQYF. The CDR3 DNA reads TGTGCCAGCAGCCCTGGGGGACAGGGGGCCCACGAGCAGTACTTC. V and J are TRBV6-6 and TRBJ2-7, with TRBD1 identical over 12 bases. Germline CDR1 reads MNHNY; CDR2 reads SVGAGI (reference sequence). V shed 6 bases, J shed 5 bases, and the junction held 8 bases outside the gene matches. There are 15 residues in the CDR3.

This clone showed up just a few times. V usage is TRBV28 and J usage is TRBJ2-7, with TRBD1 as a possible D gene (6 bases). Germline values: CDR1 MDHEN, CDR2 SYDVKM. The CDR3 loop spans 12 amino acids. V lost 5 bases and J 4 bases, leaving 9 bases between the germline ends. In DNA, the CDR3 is TGTGCCAGCAGTAGGGGGATATACGAGCAGTACTTC. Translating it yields CASSRGIYEQYF.

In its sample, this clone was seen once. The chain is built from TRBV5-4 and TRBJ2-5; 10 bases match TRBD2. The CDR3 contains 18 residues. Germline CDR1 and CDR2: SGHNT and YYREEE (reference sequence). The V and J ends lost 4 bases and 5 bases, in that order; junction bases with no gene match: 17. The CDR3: CASSRLRSGRAGGETQYF. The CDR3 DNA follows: TGTGCCAGCAGCCGCCTTAGGAGCGGGAGGGCCGGGGGGGAGACCCAGTACTTC.

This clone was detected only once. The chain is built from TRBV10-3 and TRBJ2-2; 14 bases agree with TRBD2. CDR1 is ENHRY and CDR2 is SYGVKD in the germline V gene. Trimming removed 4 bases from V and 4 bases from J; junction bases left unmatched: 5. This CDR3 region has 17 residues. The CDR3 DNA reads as TGTGCCATCAGTGGACTAGCGGGAGGGCCGGGCACCGGGGAGCTGTTTTTT. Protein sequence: CAISGLAGGPGTGELFF.

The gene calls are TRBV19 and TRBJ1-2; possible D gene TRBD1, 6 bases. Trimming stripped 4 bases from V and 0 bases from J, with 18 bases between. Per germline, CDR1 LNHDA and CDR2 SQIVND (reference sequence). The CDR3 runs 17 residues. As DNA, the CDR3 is TGTGCCAGTAGTACCCCTCGGACAGAGTCTCCTAACTATGGCTACACCTTC. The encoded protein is CASSTPRTESPNYGYTF.

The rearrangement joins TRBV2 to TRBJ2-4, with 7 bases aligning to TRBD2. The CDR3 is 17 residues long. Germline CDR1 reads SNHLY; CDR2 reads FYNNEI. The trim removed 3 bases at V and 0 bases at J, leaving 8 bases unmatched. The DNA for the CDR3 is TGTGCCAGCAGTGACGGAATGGGAGGGCTAGCCAAAAACATTCAGTACTTC. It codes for CASSDGMGGLAKNIQYF.

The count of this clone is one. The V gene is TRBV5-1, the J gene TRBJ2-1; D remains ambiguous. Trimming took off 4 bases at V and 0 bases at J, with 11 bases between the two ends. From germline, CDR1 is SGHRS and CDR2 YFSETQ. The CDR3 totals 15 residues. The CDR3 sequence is CASSPTSSSYNEQFF. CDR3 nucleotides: TGCGCCAGCAGCCCGACTTCCAGCTCCTACAATGAGCAGTTCTTC.

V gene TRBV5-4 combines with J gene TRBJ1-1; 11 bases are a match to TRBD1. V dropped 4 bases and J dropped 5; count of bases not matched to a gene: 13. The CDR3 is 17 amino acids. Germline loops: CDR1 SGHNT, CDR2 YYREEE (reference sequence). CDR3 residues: CASSKTGTGGGGTEAFF. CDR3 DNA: TGTGCCAGCAGCAAGACCGGGACAGGGGGAGGAGGGACTGAAGCTTTCTTT.

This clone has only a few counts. The CDR3 DNA sequence: TGTGCCAGCAGCTTTCGCGGTGGTGGCTACACCTTC. This translates into CASSFRGGGYTF. The genes are TRBV7-9 and TRBJ1-2, with D unclear. Germline CDR1 and CDR2: SEHNR and FQNEAQ (reference sequence). V was shortened by 3 bases and J by 7 bases, with 9 bases between the two germline ends. CDR3 length: 12 residues.

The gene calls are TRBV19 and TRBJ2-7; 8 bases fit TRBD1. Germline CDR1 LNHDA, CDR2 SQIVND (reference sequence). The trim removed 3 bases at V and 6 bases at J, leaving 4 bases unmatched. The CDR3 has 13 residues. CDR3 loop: CASSIGQGAEQYF. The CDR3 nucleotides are TGTGCCAGTAGTATTGGGCAGGGGGCCGAGCAGTACTTC.